Each of the 30 T cell receptor beta chains below was sequenced from the same sample in a study of cytomegalovirus exposure and HLA in healthy donors. The study ran its PCR with 60 Vbeta and 13 Jbeta primers. Clones were sequenced by immunoSEQ multiplex PCR, and TCRdb holds only the in-frame ones, with some missing. The sample includes 150,000 or so clones, approximately 82% of them seen just once. Sequenced sample: PBMCs. The origin of the receptors is a male donor in good health and CMV-seropositive.

V gene TRBV30 combines with J gene TRBJ2-5, with D perhaps TRBD2 (7 bases). The CDR3 extends over 17 amino acids. With 2 bases removed from V and 4 bases from J, the gap between germline ends came to 23 bases. The germline V gene encodes CDR1 GTSNPN and CDR2 SVGIG (reference sequence). The CDR3 reads CAWSPGGELAGRETQYF. The CDR3 bases are TGTGCCTGGAGTCCGGGGGGCGAACTAGCCGGGCGAGAGACCCAGTACTTC.

V is TRBV18 and J is TRBJ2-1; 12 bases match TRBD2. Per germline, CDR1 KGHSH and CDR2 LQKENI. J lost 0 bases, V lost 4 bases, and 7 bases had no gene match. The CDR3 is 18 amino acids. DNA of the CDR3: TGTGCCAGCTCACTACTGACTAGCGGGAGCTACTCCTACAATGAGCAGTTCTTC. This translates into CASSLLTSGSYSYNEQFF.

The chain recombines TRBV15 with TRBJ2-7; 9 nucleotides agree with TRBD2. V trimming: 5 bases; J trimming: 4 bases; junction bases outside the gene matches: 6. Germline V gene lookup returns CDR1 LNHNV and CDR2 YYDKDF (reference sequence). The CDR3 extends over 14 amino acids. The CDR3 DNA is TGTGCCACCAGCGGGGGGACTAGCACGTACGAGCAGTACTTC. Residues: CATSGGTSTYEQYF.

This chain joins TRBV28 and TRBJ2-1, with TRBD2 matching over 8 bases. Looked up from germline, CDR1 is MDHEN and CDR2 is SYDVKM. V shed 4 bases, J shed 4 bases, and the junction held 6 bases outside the gene matches. The CDR3 extends over 15 amino acids. The CDR3 reads CASSSPGLDYNEQFF. The CDR3 DNA sequence: TGTGCCAGCAGTTCACCGGGACTAGATTACAATGAGCAGTTCTTC.

The CDR3 protein is CASSAGVVGNQPQHF. The CDR3 DNA is TGTGCCAGCAGCGCAGGGGTTGTGGGCAATCAGCCCCAGCATTTT. The chain carries TRBV9 and TRBJ1-5; D perhaps matches TRBD1 (6 bases). The germline gives CDR1 SGDLS, CDR2 YYNGEE. This CDR3 spans 15 amino acids. V was clipped by 3 bases and J by 2 bases, with 12 bases between them.

The chain recombines TRBV19 with TRBJ2-1, with 9 nucleotides matching TRBD2. The CDR3 runs 13 residues. The junction had 5 bases not matched to a gene; V was cut back by 8 bases and J by 6 bases. Germline lookup yields CDR1 LNHDA and CDR2 SQIVND (reference sequence). CDR3 nucleotides: TGTGCCAGTGGGACTAGCTGGGGCAATGAGCAGTTCTTC. Translated: CASGTSWGNEQFF.

This clone was seen more than once but under ten times. The gene calls are TRBV7-2 and TRBJ1-3, with D maybe TRBD1 (6 bases). With 2 bases removed from V and 0 bases from J, the gap between germline ends came to 11 bases. The length of the CDR3 is 16 residues. Germline V gives CDR1 SGHTA, CDR2 FQGNSA. The DNA of the CDR3 is TGTGCCAGCAGCTTAATAGGGGGGGGCTCTGGAAACACCATATATTTT. Translated, it gives CASSLIGGGSGNTIYF.

The chain is built from TRBV5-1 and TRBJ2-1; TRBD2 agrees at 11 bases. There are 17 residues in the CDR3. The ends lost 1 base at V and 8 bases at J; junction bases unmatched: 11. From germline, CDR1 is SGHRS and CDR2 YFSETQ. CDR3 nucleotide sequence: TGCGCCAGCAGCTTGAAGCCTAGCGGGAGGCTTGTATATGAGCAGTTCTTC. This gives the protein CASSLKPSGRLVYEQFF.

This chain uses TRBV19 with TRBJ2-2, with 10 bases matching TRBD2. V shed 7 bases, J shed 6 bases, and the junction held 8 bases outside the gene matches. This CDR3 is built from 15 residues. The germline V gene encodes CDR1 LNHDA and CDR2 SQIVND (reference sequence). The CDR3 DNA is TGTGCCAGTACCGGGGTAGCGGGAGGATCCGGGGAGCTGTTTTTT. This translates into CASTGVAGGSGELFF.

As DNA, the CDR3 is TGTGCCAGCAGTATCACTCTGGCCAAAAACATTCAGTACTTC. Protein: CASSITLAKNIQYF. The rearrangement uses TRBV28 and TRBJ2-4; D gene uncertain. Deletions cut 5 bases from V and 1 base from J, with 9 bases between. The CDR3 sequence is 14 residues long. Looked up from germline, CDR1 is MDHEN and CDR2 is SYDVKM.

The chain uses TRBV9 and TRBJ2-1; 10 nucleotides match TRBD1. Germline CDR1 reads SGDLS; CDR2 reads YYNGEE. CDR3 length: 13 residues. Trimming removed 3 bases from V and 9 bases from J; junction bases left unmatched: 3. The CDR3 DNA sequence: TGTGCCAGCAGCGGACAGGGGGCAGGTGAGCAGTTCTTC. The encoded protein is CASSGQGAGEQFF. Full variable domain (outside the CDR3, taken from reference TRBV9 and TRBJ2-1): DSGVTQTPKHLITATGQRVTLRCSPRSGDLSVYWYQQSLDQGLQFLIQYYNGEERAKGNILERFSAQQFPDLHSELNLSSLELGDSALYFCASSGQGAGEQFFGPGTRLTVL.

The sample holds a few counts of this clone. This sequence joins TRBV27 and TRBJ1-4; D perhaps matches TRBD1 (6 bases). Germline V gene data show CDR1 as MNHEY and CDR2 as SMNVEV (reference sequence). V lost 7 bases and J 4 bases, leaving 13 bases between the germline ends. This CDR3 comprises 14 residues. DNA of the CDR3: TGTGCCAGCACTCCTGGGGGCCTTAATGAAAAACTGTTTTTT. Amino acid sequence: CASTPGGLNEKLFF.

The V call is TRBV27, the J call TRBJ2-1; no clear D. Germline V gene data show CDR1 as MNHEY and CDR2 as SMNVEV (reference sequence). This CDR3 comprises 14 residues. The germline V and J ends were trimmed by 3 bases and 4 bases, with 10 bases remaining between them. This CDR3 is CASSFDNPYNEQFF. CDR3 bases: TGTGCCAGCAGTTTCGACAACCCTTACAATGAGCAGTTCTTC.

The V call is TRBV30, the J call TRBJ1-1, with D unclear. The germline V gene has CDR1 GTSNPN and CDR2 SVGIG (reference sequence). The CDR3 loop spans 14 amino acids. V gave up 3 bases and J gave up 0 bases, with 11 bases separating them. CDR3 DNA sequence: TGTGCCTGGAGAACGCGGGTCATGAACACTGAAGCTTTCTTT. Protein product: CAWRTRVMNTEAFF.

The V and J genes are TRBV5-4 and TRBJ2-1, with D possibly matching TRBD2 (5 bases). Germline CDR1 and CDR2: SGHNT and YYREEE (reference sequence). The V end lost 4 bases, the J end lost 9 bases, and 14 bases lay between the germline ends. This CDR3 spans 13 amino acids. The CDR3 here is CASSPGDGFEQFF. The DNA of the CDR3 is TGTGCCAGCAGCCCCGGGGATGGGTTTGAGCAGTTCTTC.

For the CDR3, the DNA is TGTGCCAGCAGTTTACTTGCAGATAGCAATCAGCCCCAGCATTTT. Protein product: CASSLLADSNQPQHF. The chain combines TRBV28 with TRBJ1-5, with D unclear. Germline V gene sequence: CDR1 MDHEN, CDR2 SYDVKM. This CDR3 has 15 residues. The V end was cut by 2 bases, the J end by 0 bases, with 8 bases between.

The rearrangement joins TRBV5-1 to TRBJ2-2; 12 positions match TRBD2. The CDR3 totals 17 residues. The germline CDR1 and CDR2 sequences are SGHRS and YFSETQ. V dropped 0 bases and J dropped 5; count of bases not matched to a gene: 5. The CDR3 nucleotides read TGCGCCAGCAGCTTGGGACTAGCGGGAGCAGGAACCGGGGAGCTGTTTTTT. Its translation is CASSLGLAGAGTGELFF.

The chain is built from TRBV30 and TRBJ1-3; D unclear. The CDR3 spans 15 residues. Looked up from germline, CDR1 is GTSNPN and CDR2 is SVGIG (reference sequence). Trimming took off 0 bases at V and 4 bases at J, with 13 bases between the two ends. CDR3 sequence reads: CAWSVGTVKGNTIYF. CDR3 sequence (DNA): TGTGCCTGGAGTGTTGGCACCGTGAAGGGAAACACCATATATTTT. Full variable domain (missing parts from reference TRBV30 and TRBJ1-3): SQTIHQWPATLVQPVGSPLSLECTVEGTSNPNLYWYRQAAGRGLQLLFYSVGIGQISSEVPQNLSASRPQDRQFILSSKKLLLSDSGFYLCAWSVGTVKGNTIYFGEGSWLTVV.

The genes are TRBV4-3 and TRBJ1-2; D unclear. The germline gives CDR1 LGHNA, CDR2 YSLEER. Deletions cut 1 base from V and 2 bases from J, with 11 bases between. The CDR3 sequence is 15 residues long. In DNA form, the CDR3 reads TGCGCCAGCAGCCAAGTCGGGGTAGTAAACTATGGCTACACCTTC. Protein sequence: CASSQVGVVNYGYTF.

The CDR3 region is CASSSLGQGATYYTF. The CDR3 region has the DNA TGCGCCAGCAGCTCCTTGGGACAGGGGGCGACGTACTACACCTTC. The rearrangement uses TRBV5-1 and TRBJ1-2; 12 bases are a match to TRBD1. CDR1 is SGHRS and CDR2 is YFSETQ in the germline V gene. V was clipped by 3 bases and J by 10 bases; unmatched bases: 10. The length of the CDR3 is 15 residues.

The chain carries TRBV4-1 and TRBJ1-2; D perhaps matches TRBD1 (5 bases). This CDR3 contains 14 residues. Germline-derived CDR1 and CDR2 are MGHRA and YSYEKL. V was shortened by 3 bases and J by 5 bases, with 13 bases between the two germline ends. In DNA form, the CDR3 reads TGCGCCAGCAGCCACACAGGATCAGAATATGGCTACACCTTC. It translates to CASSHTGSEYGYTF.

The chain employs TRBV5-5 and TRBJ1-2, with 10 bases lining up with TRBD1. V dropped 0 bases and J dropped 6; count of bases not matched to a gene: 11. The CDR3 is 17 residues long. The V gene's germline CDR1 is SGHKS and CDR2 YYEKEE (reference sequence). CDR3 amino acids: CASSLGARDRGSDGYTF. In DNA form, the CDR3 reads TGTGCCAGCAGCTTGGGGGCCCGGGACAGGGGATCCGATGGCTACACCTTC.

The chain is built from TRBV7-8 and TRBJ1-1; 8 nucleotides match TRBD1. The CDR3 consists of 17 residues. The germline gives CDR1 SGHVS, CDR2 FQNEAQ. J was trimmed by 1 base and V by 0 bases; bases with no gene match: 7. CDR3 region: CASSLAWTGRGNTEAFF. The CDR3 region has the DNA TGTGCCAGCAGCTTAGCGTGGACAGGGCGGGGGAACACTGAAGCTTTCTTT. The entire variable domain, with the rest obtained from reference TRBV7-8 and TRBJ1-1, is as follows: GAGVSQSPRYKVAKRGQDVALRCDPISGHVSLFWYQQALGQGPEFLTYFQNEAQLDKSGLPSDRFFAERPEGSVSTLKIQRTQQEDSAVYLCASSLAWTGRGNTEAFFGQGTRLTVV.

In its sample, this clone was seen once. J is TRBJ1-1 and V is TRBV4-1, with D maybe TRBD1 (6 bases). The CDR3 length is 15 residues. Deletions cut 0 bases from V and 5 bases from J, with 13 bases between. Germline values: CDR1 MGHRA, CDR2 YSYEKL. CDR3 coding DNA: TGCGCCAGCAGCCAAGATAACGGGGGGCTGACTGAAGCTTTCTTT. This encodes CASSQDNGGLTEAFF.

The chain carries TRBV27 and TRBJ1-5; possibly TRBD1 for D (5 bases). Trimming pared 5 bases from V and 6 bases from J, leaving 23 bases between. CDR1 and CDR2 from the germline V gene are MNHEY and SMNVEV (reference sequence). CDR3 size: 17 residues. CDR3 sequence (DNA): TGTGCCAGCAGTCGTGCCGGGGGGTGGGGGGAAGTTCAGCCCCAGCATTTT. It codes for CASSRAGGWGEVQPQHF.

This chain uses TRBV19 with TRBJ1-1, with D unresolved. CDR3 length: 13 residues. Germline V gene sequence: CDR1 LNHDA, CDR2 SQIVND (reference sequence). The V and J ends lost 6 bases and 1 base respectively, with 9 bases between them. The CDR3: CASRMARNTEAFF. In DNA form, the CDR3 reads TGTGCCAGTAGGATGGCTAGGAACACTGAAGCTTTCTTT.

This chain uses TRBV5-5 with TRBJ1-4, with TRBD1 matching 7 bases. The V and J ends lost 5 bases and 7 bases, in that order; junction bases with no gene match: 11. In germline, CDR1 is SGHKS, CDR2 YYEKEE (reference sequence). The CDR3 consists of 15 residues. CDR3 in DNA: TGTGCCAGCAGTTTTAACAGGGGTCGGGGTGAAAAACTGTTTTTT. Amino acids: CASSFNRGRGEKLFF. The whole variable domain, remainder taken from reference TRBV5-5 and TRBJ1-4, is DAGVTQSPTHLIKTRGQQVTLRCSPISGHKSVSWYQQVLGQGPQFIFQYYEKEERGRGNFPDRFSARQFPNYSSELNVNALLLGDSALYLCASSFNRGRGEKLFFGSGTQLSVL.

This rearrangement joins TRBV7-9 to TRBJ1-3; tentatively, D is TRBD1 (6 bases). Germline CDR1 SEHNR, CDR2 FQNEAQ (reference sequence). The CDR3 covers 15 residues. The V gene lost 6 bases and the J gene lost 2 bases, with 14 bases spanning the gap. Written as DNA, the CDR3 is TGTGCCAGCAGTTTTACCGCAGGGGCTGGAAACACCATATATTTT. Its translation: CASSFTAGAGNTIYF.

This sequence joins TRBV6-1 and TRBJ1-5; TRBD1 aligns across 7 bases. The V and J ends lost 6 bases and 1 base, in that order; junction bases with no gene match: 6. The V gene's germline CDR1 is MNHNS and CDR2 SASEGT. CDR3 size: 15 residues. The CDR3 here is CASSAMDRSNQPQHF. DNA for the CDR3: TGTGCCAGCAGCGCTATGGACAGGAGCAATCAGCCCCAGCATTTT.

The rearrangement joins TRBV5-1 to TRBJ2-1, with TRBD2 as a possible D gene (6 bases). Trimming pared 0 bases from V and 4 bases from J, leaving 11 bases between. The CDR3 loop spans 15 amino acids. Per germline, CDR1 SGHRS and CDR2 YFSETQ. CDR3: CASSLGSGTYNEQFF. Written as DNA, the CDR3 is TGCGCCAGCAGCTTGGGTAGCGGTACATACAATGAGCAGTTCTTC.